The T cell receptor (beta chain) under discussion was sequenced for a study of regulatory T cells in long-lasting Graves disease. The CDR3 is made up of 13 amino acids. V lost 7 bases and J lost 1, with 10 bases in between. CDR1 MDHEN and CDR2 SYDVKM come from the germline V gene. TCR beta libraries were built with iRepertoire HTBI primers and Arm-PCR of CDR3 regions. From the multiplex PCR reads, TCRdb called clonotypes with MiXCR, one entry per CDR3 protein. The sample consists of under 800,000 distinct CDR3 sequences, roughly 15% of them appearing once. In this sample, this clonotype turned up many times. Documented time point: newly diagnosed GD, antithyroid drugs for less than 3 months. From RNA extracted from PBMCs, the TCR library was made. These same data were also listed under a study on T cells in Graves' hyperthyroidism and ophthalmopathy.

The sample here was peripheral blood mononuclear cells (PBMCs), taken at new diagnosis, from a patient treated with antithyroid drugs. The genes are TRBV28 and TRBJ1-1; D ambiguous. The origin of this receptor is a woman aged 25-40 years with Graves disease. CDR3 sequence: CASISLWNTEAFF. The CDR3 nucleotides read TGTGCCAGCATCTCCCTTTGGAACACTGAAGCTTTCTTT. Together with reference TRBV28 and TRBJ1-1, the CDR3 gives the full variable domain: DVKVTQSSRYLVKRTGEKVFLECVQDMDHENMFWYRQDPGLGLRLIYFSYDVKMKEKGDIPEGYSVSREKKERFSLILESASTNQTSMYLCASISLWNTEAFFGQGTRLTVV.